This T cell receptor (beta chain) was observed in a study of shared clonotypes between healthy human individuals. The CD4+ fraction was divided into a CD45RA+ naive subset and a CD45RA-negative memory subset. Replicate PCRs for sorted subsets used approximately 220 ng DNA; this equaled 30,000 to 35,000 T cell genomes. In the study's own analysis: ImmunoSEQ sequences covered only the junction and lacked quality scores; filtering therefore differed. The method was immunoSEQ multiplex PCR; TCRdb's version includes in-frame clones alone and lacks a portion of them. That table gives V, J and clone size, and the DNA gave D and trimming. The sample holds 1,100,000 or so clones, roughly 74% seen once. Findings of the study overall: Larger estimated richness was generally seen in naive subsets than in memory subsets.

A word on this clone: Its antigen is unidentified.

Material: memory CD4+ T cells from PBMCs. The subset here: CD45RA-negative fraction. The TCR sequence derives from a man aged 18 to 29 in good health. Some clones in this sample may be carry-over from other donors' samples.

CDR3 sequence (DNA): TGCGCCAGCAGCTCTCGGACAGAGAGCTCTGGAAACACCATATATTTT. This sequence encodes CASSSRTESSGNTIYF. The chain carries TRBV4-1 and TRBJ1-3; D may be TRBD1 (6 bases). V lost 5 bases, J lost 0 bases, and 14 bases lay in between. The CDR3 extends over 16 amino acids. Germline values: CDR1 MGHRA, CDR2 YSYEKL.